This T cell receptor (beta chain) was documented in a study of blood T cell repertoires in COVID-19. About the research overall: T cells, B-cell-depleted T cells, or PBMCs provided the cDNA or gDNA that served as material.

Germline-derived CDR1 and CDR2 are SGHAT and FQNNGV. The CDR3 covers 15 residues. V gave up 6 bases and J gave up 1 base, with 12 bases separating them. TCRdb's copy holds only in-frame clones and misses some; the assay was immunoSEQ multiplex PCR. The data contain some 140,000 clones, roughly nine tenths of them singletons. The rearrangement links TRBV11-2 to TRBJ2-2; maybe TRBD1 (6 bases). This receptor was obtained from a man aged 45-60 years with acute or convalescent COVID-19. The sequencing sample was made of peripheral blood. The CDR3 sequence: CASRPVGGNTGELFF. CDR3 nucleotides: TGTGCCAGCAGACCGGTAGGGGGGAACACCGGGGAGCTGTTTTTT.